Below, 15 T cell receptor beta chains from the same sample are listed, as sequenced in a study of identical twins. TCRdb ran MiXCR on the 5' RACE reads and lists one entry per CDR3 protein. The sample holds fewer than 500,000 distinct CDR3 sequences, 24% seen once. These records were also assigned to another study, of T cells expressing NK-cell markers.

Sample: CD4+ T cells sorted from blood. The receptor set was obtained from a young woman in good health.

The J gene is TRBJ2-2, the V gene TRBV9, with 10 positions matching TRBD2. There are 14 residues in the CDR3. The germline gives CDR1 SGDLS, CDR2 YYNGEE. Trimming took 4 bases from V and 6 from J; bases not matched to a gene: 3. CDR3 sequence reads: CASSPSGSSGELFF. CDR3 nucleotide sequence: TGTGCCAGCAGCCCTAGCGGGAGCTCCGGGGAGCTGTTTTTT.

This clonotype occurred a few times. The chain carries TRBV7-9 and TRBJ2-1; 9 positions agree with TRBD2. The germline V gene encodes CDR1 SEHNR and CDR2 FQNEAQ (reference sequence). The junction had 9 bases not matched to a gene; V was cut back by 5 bases and J by 7 bases. This CDR3 has 15 amino acids. CDR3 DNA sequence: TGTGCCAGCAGCACTCGTAGCGGGAGTGTTAATGAGCAGTTCTTC. Encoded protein: CASSTRSGSVNEQFF.

The table lists this clonotype with many counts. The CDR3 sequence: CASSLSRERQFF. In DNA form, the CDR3 reads TGTGCCAGCAGCTTAAGTCGAGAACGGCAGTTCTTC. This chain links TRBV7-2 with TRBJ2-1; no definite D call. Germline V gives CDR1 SGHTA, CDR2 FQGNSA. The CDR3 contains 12 residues. Trimming pared 2 bases from V and 12 bases from J, leaving 11 bases between.

The table lists this clonotype with a few counts. The chain has TRBV18 and TRBJ1-1, with a weak D call TRBD1 (6 bases). The CDR3 is 11 residues long. The germline CDR1 and CDR2 sequences are KGHSH and LQKENI. Between the trimmed V and J ends, which lost 6 bases and 10 bases, there was a span of 12 bases. The CDR3 DNA reads TGTGCCAGCTCCCGGACAGTGGGAGCTTTCTTT. Its translation: CASSRTVGAFF.

The chain has TRBV6-1 and TRBJ2-3, with TRBD2 matching over 8 bases. Losses at the gene ends were 10 bases for V and 4 bases for J; bases not matched to a gene: 13. The V gene's germline CDR1 is MNHNS and CDR2 SASEGT. The CDR3 extends over 15 amino acids. CDR3 in amino acids: CATSVAGGAPDTQYF. Written as DNA, the CDR3 is TGTGCCACCAGCGTAGCCGGGGGGGCCCCAGATACGCAGTATTTT.

This clonotype was found a few times. V and J are TRBV2 and TRBJ1-6; 8 bases are shared with TRBD1. V lost 11 bases and J lost 6; bases outside the gene matches: 9. Germline loops: CDR1 SNHLY, CDR2 FYNNEI. There are 14 residues in the CDR3. In DNA form, the CDR3 reads TGTGCCCAAGCCAGGGGGCAAACTAATTCACCCCTCCACTTT. It codes for CAQARGQTNSPLHF.

The chain has TRBV5-1 and TRBJ2-7; weak D call: TRBD2 (7 bases). Germline V gene sequence: CDR1 SGHRS, CDR2 YFSETQ. The CDR3 has 15 amino acids. The V end lost 4 bases, the J end lost 0 bases, and 14 bases lay between the germline ends. The CDR3 loop reads CASSLRRGHSYEQYF. In nucleotides, the CDR3 is TGCGCCAGCAGCCTCAGGCGGGGGCACTCCTACGAGCAGTACTTC. The full variable domain, its missing parts supplied by reference TRBV5-1 and TRBJ2-7, is KAGVTQTPRYLIKTRGQQVTLSCSPISGHRSVSWYQQTPGQGLQFLFEYFSETQRNKGNFPGRFSGRQFSNSRSEMNVSTLELGDSALYLCASSLRRGHSYEQYFGPGTRLTVT.

The chain links TRBV7-2 to TRBJ1-1; D gene uncertain. Trimming cost V 0 bases and J 6 bases, with 8 bases left between them. The CDR3 runs 13 residues. From germline, CDR1 is SGHTA and CDR2 FQGNSA. In DNA, the CDR3 is TGTGCCAGCAGCTTAGCGGGGTGGGCTGAAGCTTTCTTT. This encodes CASSLAGWAEAFF.

This clonotype was recorded a few times. The CDR3 sequence is CSVSPPTSTDTQYF. The DNA of the CDR3 is TGCAGTGTCTCACCCCCTACTAGCACAGATACGCAGTATTTT. The J gene is TRBJ2-3, the V gene TRBV20-1; D call uncertain. CDR1 DFQATT and CDR2 SNEGSKA come from the germline V gene (reference sequence). The CDR3 covers 14 residues. Trimming cost V 7 bases and J 0 bases, with 14 bases left between them.

This clonotype was observed once. The genes are TRBV12-3 or TRBV12-4 and TRBJ2-1, with D uncertain. The CDR3 length is 18 residues. V was shortened by 3 bases and J by 5 bases, with 23 bases between the two germline ends. The DNA of the CDR3 is TGTGCCAGCAGTTTTGGGATAGTCCCCGGCACAAGCAACAATGAGCAGTTCTTC. Residues: CASSFGIVPGTSNNEQFF.

This clonotype was found a few times. The chain carries TRBV20-1 and TRBJ1-2; tentative D call: TRBD1 (6 bases). The V and J ends lost 5 bases and 2 bases respectively, with 9 bases between them. Germline V lookup: CDR1 DFQATT, CDR2 SNEGSKA (reference sequence). There are 12 residues in the CDR3. The CDR3 bases are TGCAGTGCTCCCGACAGGAACTATGGCTACACCTTC. It specifies CSAPDRNYGYTF.

This clonotype was seen a few times. The rearrangement joins TRBV5-1 to TRBJ2-2; TRBD2 agrees at 7 bases. With V trimmed by 2 bases and J by 4 bases, 5 bases remained unmatched. The CDR3 contains 15 residues. Germline lookup yields CDR1 SGHRS and CDR2 YFSETQ. The CDR3 loop is CASSLPREGTGELFF. The CDR3 coding sequence is TGCGCCAGCAGCTTACCTAGGGAGGGCACCGGGGAGCTGTTTTTT.

The V call is TRBV13, the J call TRBJ2-7, with TRBD2 identical over 7 bases. There are 14 residues in the CDR3. The V and J ends lost 9 bases and 3 bases, in that order; junction bases with no gene match: 11. The germline gives CDR1 PRHDT, CDR2 FYEKMQ (reference sequence). The CDR3 DNA reads TGTGCCAGTCCCCGGGACTACCTCGGCTACGAGCAGTACTTC. This sequence encodes CASPRDYLGYEQYF.

This clonotype was detected only a few times. V and J are TRBV4-2 and TRBJ2-5; 12 positions match TRBD2. The CDR3 extends over 17 amino acids. Germline trimming cut 4 bases from V and 0 bases from J; bases unmatched to any gene: 6. The germline V gene has CDR1 LGHNA and CDR2 YNFKEQ. The CDR3, as DNA: TGTGCCAGCAGCCGACGACTAGCGGGGGATTACCAAGAGACCCAGTACTTC. As protein: CASSRRLAGDYQETQYF.

The table lists this clonotype with a few counts. This chain links TRBV12-3 or TRBV12-4 with TRBJ2-7; TRBD1 matches 9 bases. The CDR3 totals 14 residues. Losses at the gene ends were 6 bases for V and 0 bases for J; bases not matched to a gene: 3. The CDR3 bases are TGTGCCAGCAGAGGGGACAGGGTCTCCTACGAGCAGTACTTC. It codes for CASRGDRVSYEQYF.